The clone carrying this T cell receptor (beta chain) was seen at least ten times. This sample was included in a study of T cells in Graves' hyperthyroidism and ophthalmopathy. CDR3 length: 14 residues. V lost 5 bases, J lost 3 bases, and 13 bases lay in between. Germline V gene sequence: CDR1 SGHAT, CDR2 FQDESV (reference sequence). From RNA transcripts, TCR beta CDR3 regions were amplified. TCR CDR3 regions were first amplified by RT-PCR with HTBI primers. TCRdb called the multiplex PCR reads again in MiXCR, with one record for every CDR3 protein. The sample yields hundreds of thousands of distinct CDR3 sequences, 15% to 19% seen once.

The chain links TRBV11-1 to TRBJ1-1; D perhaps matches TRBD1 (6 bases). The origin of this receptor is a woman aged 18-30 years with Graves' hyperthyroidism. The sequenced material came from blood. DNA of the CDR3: TGTGCCAGCAGCCCAACAGGGTGGGACACTGAAGCTTTCTTT. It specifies CASSPTGWDTEAFF. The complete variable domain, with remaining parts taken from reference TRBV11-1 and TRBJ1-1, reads EAEVAQSPRYKITEKSQAVAFWCDPISGHATLYWYRQILGQGPELLVQFQDESVVDDSQLPKDRFSAERLKGVDSTLKIQPAELGDSAMYLCASSPTGWDTEAFFGQGTRLTVV.